The TCR beta chain under discussion was sequenced for a study of T cell repertoires in cytomegalovirus infection (dated by TCRdb to between 2018 and 2021). Context from the whole study: The peptide stimulations were aimed at well-studied HLA-B-restricted epitopes as well as recently identified HLA-C-restricted CMV epitopes, whose presentation resists viral immunomodulation. Donor HLA type was relevant to the analysis, because carriage of CMV infection together with the matching HLA type was indicated by public TCR beta signatures. Results and caveats for the whole study, not just this receptor: The ex vivo response was dominated by HLA-C-restricted CMV-specific TCR beta clonotypes, which also provided the single most frequent clonotype in two of eight donors. Cumulative frequency of public TCR beta family members discriminated carriers of CMV infection plus the relevant HLA type in this cohort and an independent 352-donor cohort.

Sequencing used an Illumina HiSeq 1500. TCRdb's own reprocessing of the public reads used fastp at Q25 and MiXCR and kept productive beta chains. Identical CDR3 protein sequences are pooled into one entry, listed with their most common genes and DNA. The sample contains some 900,000 distinct CDR3 sequences, less than 35% of them found a single time. The biggest ten clones account for under 15% of the sample. From the cysteine through the phenylalanine, the CDR3 covers 15 amino acids. Here the CDR3 DNA is all that survives: 45 bases in frame from base 1. The junction carries 10 bases between V and J, which are trimmed by 1 base and 3 bases respectively. CDR1 and CDR2 (SEHNR, FQNEAQ) derive from the germline V gene (reference sequence). The sample's treatment or condition, from its label and the paper: in vitro stimulation with specific CMV peptide epitopes to enrich CMV-specific T cells. This clonotype was counted between two and nine times. The target of this receptor is not known. Qualities for individual bases were not recorded, and no much larger clone is one base off.

The rearrangement combines TRBV7-9 with TRBJ2-1; TRBD1 could be the D gene, as 6 bases match. The TCR was taken from a human donor in good health (CMV status not recorded). Some clones in this sample may be carry-over from other donors' samples. The source material was cultured CD8+ T cells from PBMCs, sampled from culture after CMV antigen stimulation. The CDR3 here reads CASSLVQGFYNEQFF. DNA sequence: TGTGCCAGCAGCTTAGTTCAGGGGTTCTACAATGAGCAGTTCTTC.